A selection of T cell receptor beta chains follows, all from one sample in a study of T-cell memory formation after mild COVID-19. TCRdb independently ran MiXCR on the 5' RACE reads; one entry per CDR3 protein. The sample has more than 70,000 distinct CDR3 sequences; around 13% are singletons. The sequencing sample was made of PBMCs or a T cell subset sorted from them (not recorded which). The receptors here all came from an adult woman who had mild COVID-19 (a few samples of this study predate the infection). Cell type and time point are not known. Both conserved end residues are part of each CDR3. D genes are given only for firm matches. Clone size is shown for a subset of rows, as once, few, many or a class of expanded clone.

D	V	size	J	DNA	CDR3
TRBD2	TRBV4-3	-	TRBJ2-1	TGCGCCAGCAGCCAAGATTTCGCGGGAGGGCCTTCAAATGAGCAGTTCTTC	CASSQDFAGGPSNEQFF
-	TRBV24-1	-	TRBJ2-5	TGTGCCACCAGTGATTTACAACAGGGAGGCGAGACCCAGTACTTC	CATSDLQQGGETQYF
TRBD1	TRBV4-1	-	TRBJ1-4	TGCGCCAGCAGCCGCACAGGGGATTCTAATGAAAAACTGTTTTTT	CASSRTGDSNEKLFF
-	TRBV4-1	-	TRBJ2-3	TGCGCCAGCAGCCAAGTCTCTATGGGCACAGATACGCAGTATTTT	CASSQVSMGTDTQYF
-	TRBV5-6	few	TRBJ2-1	TGTGCCAGCAGCTTGTCAGGACTCCTCCACAATGAGCAGTTCTTC	CASSLSGLLHNEQFF
-	TRBV4-3	-	TRBJ2-5	TGCGCCAGCAGCCAAGGTCCCCATTCAACGGAGACCCAGTACTTC	CASSQGPHSTETQYF
-	TRBV6-5	few	TRBJ1-2	TGTGCCAGCAGTTACACGGTGGGAGGCTATGGCTACACCTTC	CASSYTVGGYGYTF
TRBD2	TRBV24-1	-	TRBJ2-1	TGTGCCACCAGTGAATCGCCGGGACTAGACTACAATGAGCAGTTCTTC	CATSESPGLDYNEQFF
-	TRBV5-5	-	TRBJ1-5	TGTGCCAGCAGCTTGAACTTGGACAGCAATCAGCCCCAGCATTTT	CASSLNLDSNQPQHF
-	TRBV7-9	few	TRBJ2-1	TGTGCCAGCCGCGCATTGGTGTCGGGAGAGGAGCAGTTCTTC	CASRALVSGEEQFF
-	TRBV5-1	-	TRBJ2-7	TGCGCCAGCAGCTTGGAAGCCGAGGTCAACGAGCAGTACTTC	CASSLEAEVNEQYF
-	TRBV7-9	few	TRBJ2-3	TGTGCCAGCAGCATACGTCTAGCGACGGAAGGAACAGATACGCAGTATTTT	CASSIRLATEGTDTQYF
TRBD2	TRBV7-9	-	TRBJ2-3	TGTGCCAGCCTCGGGGGGAGTATGACAGATACGCAGTATTTT	CASLGGSMTDTQYF
-	TRBV4-1	few	TRBJ2-7	TGCGCCAGCAGCCCTTGGGTTAGGGTTTACGAGCAGTACTTC	CASSPWVRVYEQYF
-	TRBV7-9	few	TRBJ2-6	TGTGCCAGCAGCCGGGACCGCTCTGGGGCCAACGTCCTGACTTTC	CASSRDRSGANVLTF
TRBD2	TRBV7-9	-	TRBJ2-1	TGTGCCAGCAGCCGTCCTACTAGCGGGAACAGCAATGAGCAGTTCTTC	CASSRPTSGNSNEQFF
-	TRBV3-1	few	TRBJ2-2	TGTGCCAGCAGCCAAGAGGTAGCGAGCACCGGGGAGCTGTTTTTT	CASSQEVASTGELFF
TRBD2	TRBV20-1	-	TRBJ2-5	TGCAGTGCTAGAGATACGGGAGGGATGGAGACCCAGTACTTC	CSARDTGGMETQYF
TRBD2	TRBV18	-	TRBJ2-7	TGTGCCAGCTCACCAATTCCGTCTAGCGGGGTCCACGAGCAGTACTTC	CASSPIPSSGVHEQYF
TRBD2	TRBV11-3	few	TRBJ2-3	TGTGCCAGCAGCTTCGGACGGGCGGGAGGAACCACAGATACGCAGTATTTT	CASSFGRAGGTTDTQYF
TRBD1	TRBV6-2/TRBV6-3	-	TRBJ1-5	TGTGCCAGCAGTTACCTTGGGACAGGGGGCCCCCAATCGAGCAATCAGCCCCAGCATTTT	CASSYLGTGGPQSSNQPQHF
-	TRBV25-1	many	TRBJ2-3	TGTGCCAGCAGTGAATACGGGGAGGCAGATACGCAGTATTTT	CASSEYGEADTQYF
-	TRBV30	many	TRBJ2-3	TGTGCCTGGAGTTCACGACGCGCAGATACGCAGTATTTT	CAWSSRRADTQYF
-	TRBV6-6	few	TRBJ2-7	TGTGCCAGCAGTTACTGGGGGACGGCACACGAGCAGTACTTC	CASSYWGTAHEQYF
TRBD1	TRBV19	-	TRBJ2-1	TGTGCCAGTAGTGGGGACAGCAATGAGCAGTTCTTC	CASSGDSNEQFF
TRBD2	TRBV5-1	many	TRBJ2-3	TGCGCCAGCAGCTTGGGCGACCGGGGACTAGCGGGAGATACGCAGTATTTT	CASSLGDRGLAGDTQYF
TRBD1	TRBV2	few	TRBJ2-3	TGTGCCAGCAGGGACAGGGGAAGGGATACGCAGTATTTT	CASRDRGRDTQYF
-	TRBV29-1	-	TRBJ2-7	TGCAGCGTTGAGGGTAGCGAGGCCACCTACGAGCAGTACTTC	CSVEGSEATYEQYF
-	TRBV5-6	-	TRBJ2-5	TGTGCCAGCAGCTTGGAGGTCCAAGAGACCCAGTACTTC	CASSLEVQETQYF
TRBD1	TRBV5-5	-	TRBJ1-2	TGTGCCAGCAGGGGGGGACAGGACTATGGCTACACCTTC	CASRGGQDYGYTF
-	TRBV9	-	TRBJ2-7	TGTGCCAGCAGCGTAAGCGGCGGGCAGGGTATAACCGAGCAGTACTTC	CASSVSGGQGITEQYF
-	TRBV11-1	-	TRBJ1-1	TGTGCCAGCAGCGTCCTCCCGGGCACTGAAGCTTTCTTT	CASSVLPGTEAFF
-	TRBV7-9	once	TRBJ1-1	TGTGCCAGCAGCTTAGATCTGAACAGACCTGGGGACACTGAAGCTTTCTTT	CASSLDLNRPGDTEAFF
-	TRBV9	few	TRBJ2-7	TGTGCCAGCAGCGGGGGTGGGGCCTACGAGCAGTACTTC	CASSGGGAYEQYF
-	TRBV24-1	-	TRBJ2-7	TGTGCCACCAGTGCCTCCGGGACCCCTATTTGGGAGCAGTACTTC	CATSASGTPIWEQYF
TRBD1	TRBV11-2	-	TRBJ2-6	TGTGCCAGCAGCTTAGTGGGGGACAGGTTCGCTGGGGCCAACGTCCTGACTTTC	CASSLVGDRFAGANVLTF
-	TRBV4-1	many	TRBJ2-1	TGCGCCAGCAGCCAAGGGACTGGGTCCTACAATGAGCAGTTCTTC	CASSQGTGSYNEQFF
-	TRBV7-6	-	TRBJ1-2	TGTGCCAGCAGCCGGGCGATGGGGGCGCGGGATGGCTACACCTTC	CASSRAMGARDGYTF
TRBD1	TRBV5-5	few	TRBJ2-7	TGTGCCAGCACCGCCCCTCCAGGGGGCACCTACGAGCAGTACTTC	CASTAPPGGTYEQYF
-	TRBV12-3/TRBV12-4	-	TRBJ2-3	TGTGCCAGCAGCCTGGAGGGGGGGCCCTTAAATACGCAGTATTTT	CASSLEGGPLNTQYF
TRBD2	TRBV6-5	-	TRBJ2-1	TGTGCCAGCAGTTACCCGACTAGCGGTTACAATGAGCAGTTCTTC	CASSYPTSGYNEQFF
-	TRBV27	few	TRBJ2-5	TGTGCCAGCAGTGCCGACCAAGAGACCCAGTACTTC	CASSADQETQYF
TRBD1	TRBV6-5	few	TRBJ2-1	TGTGCCAGCAGTTACTTGGCAGGGGGCCCGAACAATGAGCAGTTCTTC	CASSYLAGGPNNEQFF